This T cell receptor (beta chain) was sequenced in a study of T cells in Graves' hyperthyroidism and ophthalmopathy. Whole-study context: Peripheral blood was obtained at initial diagnosis, preceding any treatment.

CDR3 length: 14 residues. The germline CDR1 and CDR2 sequences are DFQATT and SNEGSKA (reference sequence). The ends were cut back, 4 bases at V and 7 bases at J, with 17 bases in the middle. It was at first hyperthyroidism diagnosis, before any ophthalmopathy symptoms, that the blood sample was taken. The TCR beta CDR3 regions underwent amplification using RNA transcripts as the source. Initially, a first-round RT-PCR of the TCR CDR3 employed the HTBI primer set. TCRdb independently ran MiXCR on the multiplex PCR reads; one entry per CDR3 protein. The sample has hundreds of thousands of distinct CDR3 sequences; around 14% are singletons. Study-wide results and limits: The majority of expanded thyroid clonotypes above 0.001 also appeared in blood. Ophthalmopathy stood apart from stable hyperthyroidism in a 13 V-J model.

As to this clonotype: Its antigen is unidentified.

V is TRBV20-1 and J is TRBJ1-5; D possibly corresponds to TRBD1 (6 bases). Sequencing used blood. The origin of this receptor is a woman aged 25 to 39 with Graves' hyperthyroidism that later progressed to Graves' ophthalmopathy. In nucleotides, the CDR3 is TGCAGTGCTATTCGTTCAGGGGAACGACAGCCCCAGCATTTT. Its translation: CSAIRSGERQPQHF.